What follows are 17 T cell receptor beta chains derived from one specimen sequenced in a study of CD8 T cells in Susac syndrome. Reverse transcription of about 0.45 to 1 ug RNA was carried out with random hexamers. TCRdb reprocessed the immunoSEQ multiplex PCR reads with MiXCR, giving one entry per CDR3 protein. Of 100,000 to 150,000 distinct CDR3 sequences in the sample, around 94% were seen once. The sample consisted of CD4+ T cells from PBMCs. The receptors come from a human donor in good health.

The chain has TRBV7-2 and TRBJ1-1, with D tentatively TRBD1 (6 bases). The CDR3 covers 13 residues. The germline gives CDR1 SGHTA, CDR2 FQGNSA. V gave up 5 bases and J gave up 4 bases, with 11 bases separating them. The CDR3 sequence is CASSTQGFTEAFF. The CDR3 coding sequence is TGTGCCAGCAGCACACAGGGTTTCACTGAAGCTTTCTTT.

V is TRBV4-3 and J is TRBJ1-2; TRBD1 matches at 8 bases. The V segment lost 0 bases and the J segment 5 bases; nucleotides outside the gene matches: 11. The CDR3 is 17 residues long. CDR1 and CDR2 (germline): LGHNA, YSLEER. The CDR3 region has the DNA TGCGCCAGCAGCCAAGAAGGATTTGGACAGGGACTTTATGGCTACACCTTC. Amino acids: CASSQEGFGQGLYGYTF.

CDR3 residues: CSVGGVNTEAFF. CDR3 in DNA: TGCAGCGTTGGGGGTGTGAACACTGAAGCTTTCTTT. The chain carries TRBV29-1 and TRBJ1-1; D uncertain. Trimming shortened V by 4 bases and J by 0 bases, and 6 bases separated the two germline ends. CDR1 and CDR2 from the germline V gene are SQVTM and ANQGSEA. This CDR3 spans 12 amino acids.

In its sample, this clonotype was seen a few times. The chain has TRBV29-1 and TRBJ1-1, with D hard to call. Trimming took off 7 bases at V and 5 bases at J, with 14 bases between the two ends. Germline CDR1 reads SQVTM; CDR2 reads ANQGSEA. This CDR3 spans 12 amino acids. CDR3 DNA sequence: TGCAGCGGCGGGGTCGATAGGACTGAAGCTTTCTTT. Translating gives CSGGVDRTEAFF.

This sequence joins TRBV20-1 and TRBJ2-6, with D possibly being TRBD1 or TRBD2 (5 bases each). V lost 3 bases and J 0 bases, leaving 9 bases between the germline ends. The CDR3 is made up of 15 amino acids. Germline CDR1 reads DFQATT; CDR2 reads SNEGSKA (reference sequence). As DNA, the CDR3 is TGCAGTGCTAGCGGGACGGACTCTGGGGCCAACGTCCTGACTTTC. This gives the protein CSASGTDSGANVLTF.

The rearrangement joins TRBV12-3 or TRBV12-4 to TRBJ2-7; D tentatively reads TRBD1 or TRBD2 (5 bases each). The CDR3 length is 13 residues. V lost 3 bases to trimming and J lost 7 bases, with 13 bases between them. The CDR3 loop is CASSFGTSQEQYF. The CDR3 bases are TGTGCCAGCAGTTTCGGGACGTCCCAGGAGCAGTACTTC.

This clonotype appeared once. At one end, the junction sequence differs from germline, possibly due to a read error. The chain carries TRBV20-1 and TRBJ1-1; D perhaps matches TRBD1 (5 bases). The germline gives CDR1 DFQATT, CDR2 SNEGSKA (reference sequence). CDR3 length: 13 amino acids. The chain's CDR3 is CSARDRLNTEAFF. The CDR3 DNA reads as TGCAGTGCGAGAGACAGATTGAACACTGAAGCTTTCTTT.

The chain has TRBV29-1 and TRBJ2-7; TRBD1 matches 9 bases. The length of the CDR3 is 16 residues. V lost 4 bases to trimming and J lost 1 base; unmatched junction nucleotides: 11. In germline, CDR1 is SQVTM, CDR2 ANQGSEA. Here the CDR3 DNA reads TGCAGCGTTGGCGGATTACCGGGACAGGGATCCTACGAGCAGTACTTC. Its translation is CSVGGLPGQGSYEQYF.

The V and J genes are TRBV3-1 and TRBJ2-7, with 9 bases matching TRBD2. CDR3 length: 15 amino acids. Germline V gene lookup returns CDR1 LGHDT and CDR2 YNNKEL (reference sequence). The V and J ends lost 4 bases and 7 bases, in that order; junction bases with no gene match: 11. The CDR3 sequence is CASSRTLAGRGEQYF. In nucleotides, the CDR3 is TGTGCCAGCAGCCGCACTCTAGCGGGAAGAGGAGAGCAGTACTTC.

The chain couples TRBV2 to TRBJ2-3, with 7 bases identical to TRBD2. Looked up from germline, CDR1 is SNHLY and CDR2 is FYNNEI. With 2 bases clipped from V and 7 bases from J, the junction kept 9 bases outside the gene matches. The CDR3 consists of 15 residues. Written as DNA, the CDR3 is TGTGCCAGCAGTGAAATGCGGACTAGTAGGAATACGCAGTATTTT. Amino acid sequence: CASSEMRTSRNTQYF.

The chain has TRBV29-1 and TRBJ1-1, with a tentative D call TRBD1 (5 bases). Trimming cost V 3 bases and J 4 bases, with 15 bases left between them. CDR3 length: 14 amino acids. Germline V lookup: CDR1 SQVTM, CDR2 ANQGSEA. The CDR3 here is CSVEGGGGGTEAFF. The CDR3 nucleotides read TGCAGCGTTGAGGGGGGGGGTGGAGGCACTGAAGCTTTCTTT.

The V and J genes are TRBV4-1 and TRBJ1-2; weak D call: TRBD1 (5 bases). Deletions cut 6 bases from V and 4 bases from J, with 15 bases between. CDR3 size: 14 residues. Germline V gives CDR1 MGHRA, CDR2 YSYEKL. The CDR3 sequence is CASRPQDLGYGYTF. Here the CDR3 DNA reads TGCGCCAGCAGGCCACAGGACCTGGGCTATGGCTACACCTTC.

This clonotype was seen only a few times. This rearrangement joins TRBV5-1 to TRBJ2-6; 8 nucleotides line up with TRBD1. The V segment lost 0 bases and the J segment 4 bases; nucleotides outside the gene matches: 3. The V gene's germline CDR1 is SGHRS and CDR2 YFSETQ. There are 16 residues in the CDR3. The CDR3 sequence is CASSLARGLGANVLTF. CDR3 DNA sequence: TGCGCCAGCAGCTTGGCCAGGGGGCTAGGGGCCAACGTCCTGACTTTC.

This clonotype was counted a single time. This sequence joins TRBV6-4 and TRBJ2-1; D is unclear. The V gene's germline CDR1 is MRHNA and CDR2 SNTAGT. The ends were cut back, 3 bases at V and 1 base at J, with 10 bases in the middle. The CDR3 covers 15 residues. As DNA, the CDR3 is TGTGCCAGCAGTGAGTCTGAGTTGTCCTACAATGAGCAGTTCTTC. It yields the protein CASSESELSYNEQFF.

The chain combines TRBV7-8 with TRBJ2-5; 9 bases line up with TRBD2. Germline V gene lookup returns CDR1 SGHVS and CDR2 FQNEAQ. This CDR3 has 17 residues. With V trimmed by 3 bases and J by 0 bases, 8 bases remained unmatched. The CDR3 DNA reads as TGTGCCAGCAGCTTCAGAAGCGGGGGGACTAACCAAGAGACCCAGTACTTC. Protein: CASSFRSGGTNQETQYF.

The sample holds one count of this clonotype. The V gene is TRBV5-1, the J gene TRBJ1-1; unclear D gene. The germline gives CDR1 SGHRS, CDR2 YFSETQ. The CDR3 extends over 16 amino acids. Trimming removed 5 bases from V and 0 bases from J, with 17 bases in between. This CDR3 is CASSPDTVKMNTEAFF. CDR3 nucleotide sequence: TGCGCCAGCAGTCCTGACACAGTCAAAATGAACACTGAAGCTTTCTTT.

This sequence joins TRBV12-3 or TRBV12-4 and TRBJ2-1, with D possibly matching TRBD2 (6 bases). Trimming shortened V by 5 bases and J by 7 bases, and 15 bases separated the two germline ends. The length of the CDR3 is 14 residues. Written as DNA, the CDR3 is TGTGCCAGCAGTCCCACTCACGGAGGGAATGAGCAGTTCTTC. Encoded protein: CASSPTHGGNEQFF.